This passage covers 14 T cell receptor beta chains from one sample sequenced in a study of shared clonotypes between healthy human individuals. Terminally differentiated effector memory CD45RA+ cells were left out of the naive CD8 fraction, which was CD45RO-negative and positively selected for CCR7. Profiled with immunoSEQ multiplex PCR; TCRdb holds only in-frame clones, not every one. The table includes hundreds of thousands of clones, approximately 95% detected once. The sample was naive CD8+ T cells sorted from blood. Every receptor here comes from a woman in her twenties or thirties in good health.

The V call is TRBV19, the J call TRBJ2-1, with D hard to call. Germline loops: CDR1 LNHDA, CDR2 SQIVND (reference sequence). Trimming pared 7 bases from V and 3 bases from J, leaving 13 bases between. The CDR3 runs 14 residues. The CDR3 region has the DNA TGTGCCAGTACCCCTTTTGCCGGCTACAATGAGCAGTTCTTC. This gives the protein CASTPFAGYNEQFF.

The chain carries TRBV19 and TRBJ2-5, with D perhaps TRBD1 or TRBD2 (6 bases each). CDR1 is LNHDA and CDR2 is SQIVND in the germline V gene (reference sequence). Between the trimmed V and J ends, which lost 5 bases and 1 base, there was a span of 17 bases. CDR3 length equals 16 residues. CDR3 amino acids: CASSGGPRAPQETQYF. The CDR3 coding sequence is TGTGCCAGTAGTGGGGGGCCAAGGGCCCCCCAAGAGACCCAGTACTTC.

As for this clone: Other nucleotide sequences in the sample specify the same CDR3. The CDR3 here is CASSLRDQPQHF. The CDR3 DNA is TGTGCCAGCAGTTTAAGGGATCAGCCCCAGCATTTT. The J gene is TRBJ1-5, the V gene TRBV28; D unclear. Germline V gene lookup returns CDR1 MDHEN and CDR2 SYDVKM. With 2 bases removed from V and 5 bases from J, the gap between germline ends came to 4 bases. The CDR3 is made up of 12 amino acids.

The chain is built from TRBV19 and TRBJ1-1, with D hard to call. V was cut by 3 bases and J by 10 bases, with 12 bases left in between. The CDR3 is 12 residues long. Looked up from germline, CDR1 is LNHDA and CDR2 is SQIVND (reference sequence). The CDR3 coding sequence is TGTGCCAGTAGTATTGTCGGGAGGGTAGCTTTCTTT. Its protein is CASSIVGRVAFF.

The chain combines TRBV28 with TRBJ2-7; TRBD2 agrees at 7 bases. CDR1 is MDHEN and CDR2 is SYDVKM in the germline V gene. After removal of 7 bases from V and 6 bases from J, the junction contained 18 bases not matched to a gene. The CDR3 has 16 residues. Here the CDR3 reads CASIGRTSRYNAEQYF. Here the CDR3 DNA reads TGTGCCAGCATTGGGAGGACTAGTCGGTATAATGCCGAGCAGTACTTC.

This CDR3 reads CASSTGTSSYEQYF. As DNA, the CDR3 is TGTGCCAGCAGTACAGGGACTAGCTCCTACGAGCAGTACTTC. The chain uses TRBV28 and TRBJ2-7; 8 nucleotides agree with TRBD2. Germline CDR1 and CDR2: MDHEN and SYDVKM. V shed 5 bases and J 0 bases; nucleotides not matched to a gene: 3. This CDR3 is built from 14 residues.

The V gene is TRBV7-9, the J gene TRBJ1-1; D not certain. CDR1 is SEHNR, CDR2 FQNEAQ, per germline (reference sequence). The V end was cut by 7 bases, the J end by 0 bases, with 12 bases between. There are 14 residues in the CDR3. The CDR3 coding sequence is TGTGCCAGCACTGGAGGGCGGTTGAACACTGAAGCTTTCTTT. Translated, it gives CASTGGRLNTEAFF. The full variable domain, completed using reference TRBV7-9 and TRBJ1-1, is DTGVSQNPRHKITKRGQNVTFRCDPISEHNRLYWYRQTLGQGPEFLTYFQNEAQLEKSRLLSDRFSAERPKGSFSTLEIQRTEQGDSAMYLCASTGGRLNTEAFFGQGTRLTVV.

V gene TRBV2 combines with J gene TRBJ2-7; TRBD1 agrees at 9 bases. Losses at the gene ends were 6 bases for V and 3 bases for J; bases not matched to a gene: 6. The CDR3 extends over 14 amino acids. CDR1 and CDR2 (germline): SNHLY, FYNNEI. The CDR3 is CASRGGTGLYEQYF. The CDR3 bases are TGTGCCAGCAGGGGAGGGACAGGGCTCTACGAGCAGTACTTC.

This rearrangement joins TRBV10-2 to TRBJ2-7, with D possibly matching TRBD2 (5 bases). V lost 7 bases to trimming and J lost 5 bases, with 12 bases between them. Germline CDR1 reads WSHSY; CDR2 reads SAAADI. The length of the CDR3 is 12 residues. Written as DNA, the CDR3 is TGCGCCAGCACGGGAATGGGCCACGAGCAGTACTTC. Its translation is CASTGMGHEQYF.

A single count supports this clone. The CDR3 DNA sequence: TGTGCCAGCAGAGACGTTACGGAGTCGCCCAATGAGCAGTTCTTC. This encodes CASRDVTESPNEQFF. This chain links TRBV27 with TRBJ2-1; D is undetermined. Trimming removed 6 bases at V and 6 bases at J, with 18 bases between. The CDR3 is 15 residues long. Germline V gene data show CDR1 as MNHEY and CDR2 as SMNVEV (reference sequence).

The rearrangement joins TRBV5-4 to TRBJ2-7, with D possibly being TRBD2 (7 bases). V was pared by 4 bases and J by 2 bases, with 13 bases between. CDR1 and CDR2 from the germline V gene are SGHNT and YYREEE (reference sequence). The CDR3 is 14 residues long. The CDR3 loop reads CASSQGGGTYEQYF. DNA of the CDR3: TGTGCCAGCAGCCAAGGGGGGGGCACCTACGAGCAGTACTTC. Looking up the rest from reference TRBV5-4 and TRBJ2-7 gives the full variable domain: ETGVTQSPTHLIKTRGQQVTLRCSSQSGHNTVSWYQQALGQGPQFIFQYYREEENGRGNFPPRFSGLQFPNYSSELNVNALELDDSALYLCASSQGGGTYEQYFGPGTRLTVT.

The V call is TRBV11-2, the J call TRBJ2-1, with no clear D. Per germline, CDR1 SGHAT and CDR2 FQNNGV. Trimming pared 0 bases from V and 8 bases from J, leaving 2 bases between. The CDR3 extends over 11 amino acids. The CDR3 loop reads CASSLEDEQFF. The CDR3 DNA sequence: TGTGCCAGCAGCTTAGAAGATGAGCAGTTCTTC.

This chain connects TRBV28 to TRBJ1-5; D gene uncertain. This CDR3 is 17 amino acids long. Germline V gene data show CDR1 as MDHEN and CDR2 as SYDVKM. The V gene lost 5 bases and the J gene lost 2 bases, with 19 bases spanning the gap. This chain's CDR3 is CASSPFLAGTGNQPQHF. CDR3 sequence (DNA): TGTGCCAGCAGTCCGTTCTTAGCGGGCACGGGCAATCAGCCCCAGCATTTT.

The DNA of the CDR3 is TGCGCCAGCAGCCAAGAAGGGAGGGGATACCTGGGCGAGCAGTACTTC. This codes for CASSQEGRGYLGEQYF. The chain carries TRBV4-1 and TRBJ2-7, with TRBD2 matching 7 bases. V shed 0 bases and J 6 bases; nucleotides not matched to a gene: 11. Germline CDR1 MGHRA, CDR2 YSYEKL. CDR3 length: 16 amino acids.